What follows are 19 T cell receptor beta chains derived from one specimen sequenced in a study of cytomegalovirus exposure and HLA in healthy donors. PCR amplification relied on 60 Vbeta primers (plus 13 Jbeta primers). Clones were read by immunoSEQ multiplex PCR, and TCRdb kept only the in-frame ones, dropping some. The data contain approximately 200,000 clones, around 80% of them singletons. Sequenced: PBMCs. The origin of the receptors is a woman aged 30 to 39 in good health and CMV-seropositive.

The CDR3 sequence: CAISVGTGGGGSEQYF. Written as DNA, the CDR3 is TGTGCCATCAGTGTCGGGACAGGGGGCGGTGGGAGCGAGCAGTACTTC. The chain carries TRBV10-3 and TRBJ2-7, with TRBD1 matching 12 bases. Germline CDR1 is ENHRY and CDR2 is SYGVKD. Trimming cost V 4 bases and J 6 bases; bases outside gene matches: 10. The CDR3 has 16 amino acids.

This sequence joins TRBV18 and TRBJ2-2, with 9 bases aligning to TRBD1. With V trimmed by 2 bases and J by 5 bases, 3 bases remained unmatched. Germline V CDR1 and CDR2: KGHSH, LQKENI. CDR3 length: 15 amino acids. The CDR3 DNA is TGTGCCAGCTCACCATTTGACAGGGGGACCGGGGAGCTGTTTTTT. Its protein product is CASSPFDRGTGELFF. The full variable domain, completed using reference TRBV18 and TRBJ2-2, is NAGVMQNPRHLVRRRGQEARLRCSPMKGHSHVYWYRQLPEEGLKFMVYLQKENIIDESGMPKERFSAEFPKEGPSILRIQQVVRGDSAAYFCASSPFDRGTGELFFGEGSRLTVL.

The rearrangement uses TRBV19 and TRBJ2-5, with a tentative D call TRBD1 (6 bases). The germline V gene encodes CDR1 LNHDA and CDR2 SQIVND (reference sequence). Trimming pared 6 bases from V and 2 bases from J, leaving 25 bases between. The CDR3 contains 18 residues. The CDR3 bases are TGTGCCAGTAGGATGAACAGGGAGAAATTAATAGGGCAAGAGACCCAGTACTTC. It codes for CASRMNREKLIGQETQYF.

The sample holds a few counts of this clone. The identical CDR3 is also encoded by other nucleotide sequences in the sample. The chain links TRBV5-1 to TRBJ2-1; 8 bases match TRBD2. This CDR3 region has 14 residues. Unmatched junction bases numbered 2, after V lost 2 bases and J lost 4 bases. The germline CDR1 and CDR2 sequences are SGHRS and YFSETQ. The CDR3 here is CASSFSGAYNEQFF. In nucleotides, the CDR3 is TGCGCCAGCAGCTTTAGCGGGGCGTACAATGAGCAGTTCTTC.

This clone was seen only a few times. CDR3 sequence reads: CASSRRGAGYTF. The DNA of the CDR3 is TGTGCCAGCAGTAGACGGGGAGCTGGCTACACCTTC. V usage is TRBV6-5 and J usage is TRBJ1-2, with no clear D. The V end was cut by 5 bases, the J end by 7 bases, with 11 bases between. The CDR3 contains 12 residues. Germline assignment: CDR1 MNHEY and CDR2 SVGAGI.

This rearrangement joins TRBV4-3 to TRBJ2-5, with D tentatively TRBD2 (5 bases). V was pared by 4 bases and J by 2 bases, with 11 bases between. This CDR3 is built from 14 residues. Germline-derived CDR1 and CDR2 are LGHNA and YSLEER. CDR3 bases: TGCGCCAGCAGCCCCCGGGAAAATCAAGAGACCCAGTACTTC. It translates to CASSPRENQETQYF.

This rearrangement joins TRBV11-3 to TRBJ2-2, with D possibly being TRBD2 (5 bases). V lost 1 base, J lost 7 bases, and 10 bases lay in between. The CDR3 consists of 14 residues. Germline V CDR1 and CDR2: SGHNT, YENEEA. CDR3 in DNA: TGTGCCAGCAGCTTAGCAGCCGGGAACGGGGAGCTGTTTTTT. This translates into CASSLAAGNGELFF.

The rearrangement joins TRBV25-1 to TRBJ1-4, with 11 bases aligning to TRBD1. CDR1 is MGHDK and CDR2 is SYGVNS in the germline V gene. The CDR3 length is 17 residues. J gave up 4 bases and V 1 base, and 5 bases lay outside the gene matches. In DNA form, the CDR3 reads TGTGCCAGCAGTGAATTAGGGGACAGGGGGATTAATGAAAAACTGTTTTTT. This codes for CASSELGDRGINEKLFF.

The chain carries TRBV11-3 and TRBJ2-5; the match to TRBD1 covers 7 bases. CDR3 length: 14 residues. From germline, CDR1 is SGHNT and CDR2 YENEEA. With V trimmed by 4 bases and J by 1 base, 3 bases remained unmatched. The CDR3, as DNA: TGTGCCAGCAGCTATCGACAGGGCCAAGAGACCCAGTACTTC. As protein: CASSYRQGQETQYF.

This rearrangement joins TRBV4-1 to TRBJ2-5; D is possibly TRBD2 (6 bases). The CDR3 contains 15 residues. Trimming stripped 2 bases from V and 2 bases from J, with 12 bases between. Looked up from germline, CDR1 is MGHRA and CDR2 is YSYEKL. DNA for the CDR3: TGCGCCAGCAGCCAATCGGGACTCGAACAAGAGACCCAGTACTTC. Translation gives CASSQSGLEQETQYF.

The chain joins TRBV14 to TRBJ2-7; 11 bases align to TRBD2. The germline V gene has CDR1 SGHDN and CDR2 FVKESK. The ends lost 6 bases at V and 6 bases at J; junction bases unmatched: 7. The CDR3 runs to 14 residues. Here the CDR3 DNA reads TGTGCCAGCAGTTGGGGACTAGCGGCATGCGAGCAGTACTTC. Translation gives CASSWGLAACEQYF.

V and J are TRBV12-5 and TRBJ2-2, with 8 bases aligning to TRBD1. The CDR3 consists of 15 residues. The V and J ends lost 7 bases and 8 bases, in that order; junction bases with no gene match: 12. In germline, CDR1 is LGHNT, CDR2 FRNRAP. CDR3 loop: CASALGGTGSGELFF. The CDR3 DNA follows: TGTGCTAGTGCCCTCGGCGGGACAGGATCAGGGGAGCTGTTTTTT.

The chain combines TRBV6-6 with TRBJ2-5; a possible D gene is TRBD2 (6 bases). The CDR3 sequence is 14 residues long. CDR1 and CDR2 from the germline V gene are MNHNY and SVGAGI (reference sequence). Trimming shortened V by 6 bases and J by 5 bases, and 16 bases separated the two germline ends. This chain's CDR3 is CASRTPGVGETQYF. Written as DNA, the CDR3 is TGTGCCAGCAGAACCCCGGGAGTGGGGGAGACCCAGTACTTC.

In its sample, this clone was seen a few times. The chain is built from TRBV5-4 and TRBJ1-1, with D perhaps TRBD1 (5 bases). Trimming removed 7 bases at V and 2 bases at J, with 12 bases between. Germline CDR1 SGHNT, CDR2 YYREEE (reference sequence). The CDR3 is 13 amino acids. This CDR3 reads CASRDRYNTEAFF. CDR3 nucleotide sequence: TGTGCCAGCCGTGACAGATATAACACTGAAGCTTTCTTT.

This chain joins TRBV18 and TRBJ2-7, with D maybe TRBD1 (6 bases). CDR1 and CDR2 (germline): KGHSH, LQKENI. V lost 2 bases and J 4 bases, leaving 9 bases between the germline ends. The CDR3 covers 13 residues. CDR3: CASSPLGGYEQYF. For the CDR3, the DNA is TGTGCCAGCTCACCATTAGGGGGATACGAGCAGTACTTC.

The chain has TRBV29-1 and TRBJ1-2; D remains unclear. Germline CDR1 reads SQVTM; CDR2 reads ANQGSEA. The CDR3 contains 12 residues. Trimming left V 5 bases short and J 0 bases short, with 7 bases between. Here the CDR3 DNA reads TGCAGCGTTCAACAGCCTAACTATGGCTACACCTTC. It yields the protein CSVQQPNYGYTF.

V usage is TRBV29-1 and J usage is TRBJ2-3; D uncertain. Germline lookup yields CDR1 SQVTM and CDR2 ANQGSEA. The CDR3 loop spans 13 amino acids. The V end was cut by 7 bases, the J end by 4 bases, with 15 bases between. The CDR3, as DNA: TGCAGCGCGGGTTTAAATAACGCAGATACGCAGTATTTT. Its protein product is CSAGLNNADTQYF.

This clone showed up just a few times. The chain couples TRBV19 to TRBJ2-7; TRBD1 matches at 7 bases. Germline values: CDR1 LNHDA, CDR2 SQIVND (reference sequence). There are 15 residues in the CDR3. V gave up 5 bases and J gave up 9 bases; unmatched junction bases: 16. CDR3 nucleotides: TGTGCCAGTAGTCCAAGCCGGGACAGTGCTATCGGGCAGTACTTC. Protein: CASSPSRDSAIGQYF.

The chain uses TRBV5-6 and TRBJ2-3; 7 bases line up with TRBD2. With 2 bases clipped from V and 6 bases from J, the junction kept 6 bases outside the gene matches. The CDR3 runs to 14 residues. Germline V gene sequence: CDR1 SGHDT, CDR2 YYEEEE. CDR3 in amino acids: CASSLLGGSDTQYF. In nucleotides, the CDR3 is TGTGCCAGCAGCTTACTCGGGGGGTCCGATACGCAGTATTTT.